Many counts were recorded for the clone carrying this T cell receptor (beta chain). Its target is unknown. TCRdb independently ran MiXCR on the RT-PCR reads; one entry per CDR3 protein. The table shows about 530,000 distinct CDR3 sequences, with 12% occurring only once. The sample belongs to a study of response to subunit inactivated influenza vaccine. Overall study results and limits: The authors put forward the suggestion that each seasonal influenza vaccination may bring in only a limited number of new T cells.

The sequencing used PBMCs from blood, collected on the day of vaccination. The source of this sequence is a man between 50 and 59 years old who received an inactivated influenza vaccine.

The CDR3 loop is CASSFGVAKNIQYF. The CDR3 DNA sequence: TGTGCCAGCAGCTTCGGGGTAGCCAAAAACATTCAGTACTTC. V usage is TRBV7-2 and J usage is TRBJ2-4; tentatively, D is TRBD2 (5 bases). This CDR3 region has 14 residues. Trimming shortened V by 3 bases and J by 0 bases, and 6 bases separated the two germline ends. Germline CDR1 SGHTA, CDR2 FQGNSA.